These 8 T cell receptor beta chains originate from one sample sequenced in a study of blood T cell repertoires in COVID-19. The method was immunoSEQ multiplex PCR; TCRdb's version includes in-frame clones alone and lacks a portion of them. The profile covers approximately 260,000 clones, with roughly 91% appearing a single time and 1.9% taken by the ten largest. The sequenced material came from PBMCs or T cells enriched from blood (not recorded which). All receptors come from a woman aged 55-70 years who had recovered from COVID-19.

The chain joins TRBV9 to TRBJ2-1, with TRBD1 identical over 8 bases. Germline V gene sequence: CDR1 SGDLS, CDR2 YYNGEE. The CDR3 covers 15 residues. The V gene end was trimmed by 4 bases and the J gene end by 4 bases; junction bases not matched to a gene: 7. Written as DNA, the CDR3 is TGTGCCAGCAGCAAGACAGGGGCGGAGTACAATGAGCAGTTCTTC. Translating it yields CASSKTGAEYNEQFF.

The V call is TRBV11-3, the J call TRBJ2-3; D perhaps matches TRBD2 (6 bases). V was clipped by 5 bases and J by 8 bases, with 14 bases between them. The CDR3 totals 13 residues. Germline CDR1 SGHNT, CDR2 YENEEA. The CDR3 DNA follows: TGTGCCAGCAGCCCGGAGGGGCTACCTACGCAGTATTTT. It is translated as CASSPEGLPTQYF.

J is TRBJ2-2 and V is TRBV10-1, with TRBD1 identical over 8 bases. The germline V gene has CDR1 WNHNN and CDR2 SYGVQD (reference sequence). The CDR3 is made up of 15 amino acids. Trimming took 8 bases from V and 0 from J; bases not matched to a gene: 5. The CDR3 DNA is TGCGCCAGCGCACCGGGACAGGCGAACACCGGGGAGCTGTTTTTT. Translated: CASAPGQANTGELFF.

The genes are TRBV5-6 and TRBJ2-1, with 8 bases fitting TRBD1. Trimming removed 3 bases from V and 2 bases from J; junction bases left unmatched: 4. The CDR3 runs to 15 residues. The germline V gene has CDR1 SGHDT and CDR2 YYEEEE. This chain's CDR3 is CASSSDRVPYNEQFF. Here the CDR3 DNA reads TGTGCCAGCAGCTCGGACAGGGTACCCTACAATGAGCAGTTCTTC.

The V gene is TRBV28, the J gene TRBJ2-7, with a weak D call TRBD1 (6 bases). Trimming left V 6 bases short and J 2 bases short, with 14 bases between. Germline values: CDR1 MDHEN, CDR2 SYDVKM. This CDR3 is 14 amino acids long. The CDR3 sequence is CASRLPGTTYEQYF. For the CDR3, the DNA is TGTGCCAGCAGGCTCCCCGGGACAACCTACGAGCAGTACTTC. Looking up the rest from reference TRBV28 and TRBJ2-7 gives the full variable domain: DVKVTQSSRYLVKRTGEKVFLECVQDMDHENMFWYRQDPGLGLRLIYFSYDVKMKEKGDIPEGYSVSREKKERFSLILESASTNQTSMYLCASRLPGTTYEQYFGPGTRLTVT.

The chain is built from TRBV10-3 and TRBJ1-1; D not certain. V was clipped by 0 bases and J by 5 bases, with 7 bases between them. This CDR3 is 13 amino acids long. Germline lookup yields CDR1 ENHRY and CDR2 SYGVKD. The CDR3 DNA reads TGTGCCATCAGTGAGTCCCGGGAGACTGAAGCTTTCTTT. It encodes CAISESRETEAFF.

The chain carries TRBV4-1 and TRBJ2-5; 10 bases line up with TRBD2. Germline loops: CDR1 MGHRA, CDR2 YSYEKL. Germline trimming cut 4 bases from V and 5 bases from J; bases unmatched to any gene: 13. This CDR3 has 17 amino acids. The CDR3 protein is CASSPTLAGREWETQYF. DNA for the CDR3: TGCGCCAGCAGCCCAACACTAGCGGGACGAGAGTGGGAGACCCAGTACTTC.

The V and J genes are TRBV4-1 and TRBJ2-5; 10 bases map to TRBD2. V was pared by 0 bases and J by 2 bases, with 6 bases of the junction left unmatched. Germline assignment: CDR1 MGHRA and CDR2 YSYEKL. The CDR3 runs 17 residues. DNA for the CDR3: TGCGCCAGCAGCCAAGATTTGTCTAGCGGGGGTCAAGAGACCCAGTACTTC. Its protein product is CASSQDLSSGGQETQYF.